This is a list of T cell receptor beta chains from one sample in a study of blood T cell repertoires in COVID-19. Method: immunoSEQ multiplex PCR; TCRdb's copy keeps in-frame clones and lacks some. This sample carries around 160,000 clones, more than 70% of them seen once, and the ten largest clones take around 3%. The specimen was peripheral blood. The receptors derive from a man aged 60-69 years with acute or convalescent COVID-19. Each CDR3 is given with its conserved first and last residue. Each record gives: CDR3 protein, CDR3 DNA, clone size, D gene, V gene, J gene. A D gene is named only where the DNA matches it firmly. Not all rows give a size; the values are once, few, many and, for expanded clones, a class.

CDR3aa: CASSYPRGEQFF
CDR3nt: TGTGCCAGCAGCTACCCTAGGGGTGAGCAGTTCTTC
abundance: -
d_gene: -
v_gene: TRBV6-5
j_gene: TRBJ2-1

CDR3aa: CASSRGQGTYNEQFF
CDR3nt: TGCGCCAGCAGCCGTGGGCAGGGGACCTACAATGAGCAGTTCTTC
abundance: once
d_gene: -
v_gene: TRBV5-1
j_gene: TRBJ2-1

CDR3aa: CASRYPDRGNTEAFF
CDR3nt: TGCGCCAGCAGGTACCCGGACAGGGGGAACACTGAAGCTTTCTTT
abundance: -
d_gene: TRBD1
v_gene: TRBV10-2
j_gene: TRBJ1-1

CDR3aa: CASSKVGTGLFSSYNEQFF
CDR3nt: TGTGCCAGCAGCAAAGTTGGGACAGGGCTTTTCTCATCCTACAATGAGCAGTTCTTC
abundance: -
d_gene: -
v_gene: TRBV21-1
j_gene: TRBJ2-1

CDR3aa: CASSFDSDRGRTYGYTF
CDR3nt: TGCGCCAGCAGCTTTGATTCGGACAGGGGGCGTACCTATGGCTACACCTTC
abundance: -
d_gene: TRBD1
v_gene: TRBV5-1
j_gene: TRBJ1-2

CDR3aa: CSVPGASRNTIYF
CDR3nt: TGCAGCGTCCCAGGGGCTTCTAGAAACACCATATATTTT
abundance: -
d_gene: -
v_gene: TRBV29-1
j_gene: TRBJ1-3

CDR3aa: CASSTGQVSNQPQHF
CDR3nt: TGTGCCAGCAGCACGGGACAGGTTAGCAATCAGCCCCAGCATTTT
abundance: -
d_gene: TRBD1
v_gene: TRBV5-8
j_gene: TRBJ1-5

CDR3aa: CASSSRSGGPYNEQFF
CDR3nt: TGTGCCAGCAGCTCACGTAGCGGGGGACCTTACAATGAGCAGTTCTTC
abundance: -
d_gene: TRBD2
v_gene: TRBV7-9
j_gene: TRBJ2-1

CDR3aa: CASSFGTGATYEQYF
CDR3nt: TGCGCCAGCAGCTTCGGGACAGGGGCAACCTACGAGCAGTACTTC
abundance: -
d_gene: TRBD1
v_gene: TRBV5-1
j_gene: TRBJ2-7

CDR3aa: CASSQGTGWGTEAFF
CDR3nt: TGCGCCAGCAGCCAAGGGACAGGGTGGGGCACTGAAGCTTTCTTT
abundance: -
d_gene: TRBD1
v_gene: TRBV4-3
j_gene: TRBJ1-1

CDR3aa: CAWRGGITSYNSPLHF
CDR3nt: TGTGCCTGGAGGGGGGGGATTACCTCCTATAATTCACCCCTCCACTTT
abundance: -
d_gene: -
v_gene: TRBV30
j_gene: TRBJ1-6

CDR3aa: CASSYLAGMNTEAFF
CDR3nt: TGTGCCAGCAGTTACCTGGCAGGGATGAACACTGAAGCTTTCTTT
abundance: -
d_gene: -
v_gene: TRBV6-5
j_gene: TRBJ1-1

CDR3aa: CASPLDKTYQPQHF
CDR3nt: TGTGCCAGCCCTCTTGACAAAACTTATCAGCCCCAGCATTTT
abundance: once
d_gene: -
v_gene: TRBV4-2
j_gene: TRBJ1-5

CDR3aa: CSASVESLNTEAFF
CDR3nt: TGCAGTGCTAGTGTCGAAAGCCTGAACACTGAAGCTTTCTTT
abundance: -
d_gene: -
v_gene: TRBV20-1
j_gene: TRBJ1-1

CDR3aa: CASTITGVETQYF
CDR3nt: TGTGCCAGCACCATCACAGGGGTGGAGACCCAGTACTTC
abundance: -
d_gene: TRBD1
v_gene: TRBV6-6
j_gene: TRBJ2-5

CDR3aa: CASSQDMASGHSGTQYF
CDR3nt: TGTGCCAGCAGTCAAGATATGGCTAGCGGGCATTCGGGGACCCAGTACTTC
abundance: -
d_gene: TRBD2
v_gene: TRBV4-2
j_gene: TRBJ2-5

CDR3aa: CASRPGGMNTEAFF
CDR3nt: TGCGCCAGCAGACCAGGGGGAATGAACACTGAAGCTTTCTTT
abundance: few
d_gene: TRBD1
v_gene: TRBV5-1
j_gene: TRBJ1-1

CDR3aa: CASSGTASFGTDTQYF
CDR3nt: TGTGCCAGCAGCGGGACAGCTTCTTTCGGCACAGATACGCAGTATTTT
abundance: -
d_gene: TRBD1
v_gene: TRBV2
j_gene: TRBJ2-3

CDR3aa: CASSTSWTGELFF
CDR3nt: TGTGCCAGCTCGACTAGCTGGACCGGGGAGCTGTTTTTT
abundance: -
d_gene: TRBD2
v_gene: TRBV3-1/TRBV3-2
j_gene: TRBJ2-2

CDR3aa: CASSPPGRPDTQYF
CDR3nt: TGTGCCAGCTCACCACCGGGGCGTCCAGATACGCAGTATTTT
abundance: -
d_gene: -
v_gene: TRBV18
j_gene: TRBJ2-3

CDR3aa: CASRKDSSDTQYF
CDR3nt: TGTGCCAGCAGAAAAGACAGCTCGGATACGCAGTATTTT
abundance: -
d_gene: -
v_gene: TRBV27
j_gene: TRBJ2-3

CDR3aa: CASSLQGAGQPQHF
CDR3nt: TGTGCCAGCAGTTTACAGGGGGCGGGTCAGCCCCAGCATTTT
abundance: -
d_gene: TRBD1
v_gene: TRBV27
j_gene: TRBJ1-5